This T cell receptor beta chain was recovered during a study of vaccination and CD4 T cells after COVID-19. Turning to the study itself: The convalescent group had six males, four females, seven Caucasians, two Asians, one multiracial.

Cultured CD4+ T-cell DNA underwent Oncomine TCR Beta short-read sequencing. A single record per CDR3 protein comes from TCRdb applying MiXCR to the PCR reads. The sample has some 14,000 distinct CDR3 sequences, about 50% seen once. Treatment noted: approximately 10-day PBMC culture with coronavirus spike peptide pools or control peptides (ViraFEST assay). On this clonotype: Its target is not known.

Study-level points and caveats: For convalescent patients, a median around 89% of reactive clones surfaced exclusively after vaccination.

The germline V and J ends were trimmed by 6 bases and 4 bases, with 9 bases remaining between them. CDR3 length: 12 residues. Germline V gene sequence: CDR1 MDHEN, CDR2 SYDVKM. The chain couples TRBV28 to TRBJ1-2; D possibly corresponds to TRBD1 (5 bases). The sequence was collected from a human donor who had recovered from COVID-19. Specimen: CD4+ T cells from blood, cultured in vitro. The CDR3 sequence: CASRIDSYGYTF. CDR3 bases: TGTGCCAGCAGGATCGACAGCTATGGCTACACCTTC.